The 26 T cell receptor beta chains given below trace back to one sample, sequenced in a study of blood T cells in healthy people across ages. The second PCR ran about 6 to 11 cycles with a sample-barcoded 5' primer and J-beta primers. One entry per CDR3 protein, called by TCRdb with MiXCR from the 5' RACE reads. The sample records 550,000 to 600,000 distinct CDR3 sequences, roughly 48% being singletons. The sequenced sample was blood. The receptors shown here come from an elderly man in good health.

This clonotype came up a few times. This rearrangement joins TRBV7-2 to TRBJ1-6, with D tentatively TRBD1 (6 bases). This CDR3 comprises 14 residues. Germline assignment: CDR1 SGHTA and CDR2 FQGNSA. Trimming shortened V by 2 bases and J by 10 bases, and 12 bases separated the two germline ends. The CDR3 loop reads CASSLIQGNSPLHF. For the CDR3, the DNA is TGTGCCAGCAGCTTAATCCAGGGGAACTCACCCCTCCACTTT.

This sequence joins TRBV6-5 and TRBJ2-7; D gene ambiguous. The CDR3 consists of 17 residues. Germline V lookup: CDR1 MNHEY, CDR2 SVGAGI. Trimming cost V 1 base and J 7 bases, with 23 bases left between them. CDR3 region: CASSYFSWGTNRNEQYF. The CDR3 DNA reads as TGTGCCAGCAGTTACTTTTCTTGGGGAACTAATCGGAATGAGCAGTACTTC.

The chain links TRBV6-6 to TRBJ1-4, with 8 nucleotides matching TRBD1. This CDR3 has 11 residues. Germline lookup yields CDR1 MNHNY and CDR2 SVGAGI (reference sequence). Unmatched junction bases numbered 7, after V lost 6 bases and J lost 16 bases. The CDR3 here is CASSLTGDWFF. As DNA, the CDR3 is TGTGCCAGCAGCTTGACAGGGGATTGGTTTTTT.

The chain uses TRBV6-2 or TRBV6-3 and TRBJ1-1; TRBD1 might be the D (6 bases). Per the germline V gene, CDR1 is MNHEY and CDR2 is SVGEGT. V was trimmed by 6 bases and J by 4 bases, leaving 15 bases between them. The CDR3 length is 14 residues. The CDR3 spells CASRSQGGGTEAFF. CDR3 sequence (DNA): TGTGCCAGCAGATCACAGGGCGGGGGCACTGAAGCTTTCTTT.

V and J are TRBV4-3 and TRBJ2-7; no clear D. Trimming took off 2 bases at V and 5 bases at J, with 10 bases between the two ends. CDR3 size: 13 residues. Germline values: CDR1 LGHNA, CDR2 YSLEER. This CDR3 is CASSQRVVDEQYF. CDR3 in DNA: TGCGCCAGCAGCCAAAGGGTAGTAGACGAGCAGTACTTC.

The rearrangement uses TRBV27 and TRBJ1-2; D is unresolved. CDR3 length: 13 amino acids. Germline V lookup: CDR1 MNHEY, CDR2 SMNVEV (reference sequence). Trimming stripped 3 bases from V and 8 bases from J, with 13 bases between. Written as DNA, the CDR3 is TGTGCCAGCAGTTTCCAGCATTCGAGGGGCTACACCTTC. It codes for CASSFQHSRGYTF.

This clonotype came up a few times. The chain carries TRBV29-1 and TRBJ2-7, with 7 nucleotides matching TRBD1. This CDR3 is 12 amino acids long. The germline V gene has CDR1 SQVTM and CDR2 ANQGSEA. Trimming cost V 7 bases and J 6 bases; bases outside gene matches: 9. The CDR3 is CSAARQGTEQYF. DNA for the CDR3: TGCAGCGCCGCACGACAGGGCACCGAGCAGTACTTC.

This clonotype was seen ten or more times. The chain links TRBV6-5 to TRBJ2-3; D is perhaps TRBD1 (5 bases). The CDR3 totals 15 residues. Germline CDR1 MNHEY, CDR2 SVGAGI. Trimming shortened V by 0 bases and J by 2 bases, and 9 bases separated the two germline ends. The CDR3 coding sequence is TGTGCCAGCAGTTACTCTTGGGGCACCACAGATACGCAGTATTTT. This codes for CASSYSWGTTDTQYF.

This CDR3 is CSARDPRGQETQYF. The CDR3 DNA is TGCAGTGCTAGAGATCCGCGAGGGCAAGAGACCCAGTACTTC. V usage is TRBV20-1 and J usage is TRBJ2-5; a weak D match, TRBD2 (5 bases). The germline V and J ends were trimmed by 0 bases and 2 bases, with 10 bases remaining between them. The CDR3 runs 14 residues. Germline CDR1 is DFQATT and CDR2 is SNEGSKA (reference sequence).

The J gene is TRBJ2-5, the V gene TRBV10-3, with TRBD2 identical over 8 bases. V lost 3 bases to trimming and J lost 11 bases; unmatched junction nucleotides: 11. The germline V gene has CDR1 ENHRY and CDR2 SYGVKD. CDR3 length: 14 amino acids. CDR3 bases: TGTGCCATCAGTGACCAGCGGGAGCAGGTTGAGCAGTACTTC. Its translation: CAISDQREQVEQYF.

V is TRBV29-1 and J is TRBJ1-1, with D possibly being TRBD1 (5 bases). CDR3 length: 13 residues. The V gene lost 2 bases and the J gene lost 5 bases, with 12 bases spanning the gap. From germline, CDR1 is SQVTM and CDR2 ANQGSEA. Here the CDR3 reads CSVEQGGRTEAFF. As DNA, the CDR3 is TGCAGCGTTGAACAGGGAGGGCGAACTGAAGCTTTCTTT.

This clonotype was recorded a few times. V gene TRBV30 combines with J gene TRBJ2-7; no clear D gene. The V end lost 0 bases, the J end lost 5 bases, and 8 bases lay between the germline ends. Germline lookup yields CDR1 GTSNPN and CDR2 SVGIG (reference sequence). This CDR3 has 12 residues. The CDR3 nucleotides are TGTGCCTGGAGTGTACTGTGGGACGAGCAGTACTTC. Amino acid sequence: CAWSVLWDEQYF.

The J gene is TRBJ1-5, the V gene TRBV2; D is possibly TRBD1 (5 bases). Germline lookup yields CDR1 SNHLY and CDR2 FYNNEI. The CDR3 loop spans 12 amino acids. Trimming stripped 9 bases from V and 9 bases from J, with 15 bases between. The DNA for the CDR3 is TGTGCCAGTCAGGGTGGCGGGCGGCCCCAGCATTTT. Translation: CASQGGGRPQHF.

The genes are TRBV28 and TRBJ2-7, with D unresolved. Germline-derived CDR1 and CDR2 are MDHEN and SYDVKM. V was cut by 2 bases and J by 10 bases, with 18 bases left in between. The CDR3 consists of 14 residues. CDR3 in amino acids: CASSLQALKEIQYF. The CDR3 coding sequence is TGTGCCAGCAGTTTACAGGCCCTAAAAGAGATCCAGTACTTC.

CDR3 sequence reads: CAIARDRDFEQYF. CDR3 coding DNA: TGTGCCATCGCGAGGGACAGGGATTTCGAGCAGTACTTC. V usage is TRBV10-3 and J usage is TRBJ2-7, with TRBD1 identical over 9 bases. This CDR3 spans 13 amino acids. Germline trimming cut 8 bases from V and 6 bases from J; bases unmatched to any gene: 8. Germline lookup yields CDR1 ENHRY and CDR2 SYGVKD.

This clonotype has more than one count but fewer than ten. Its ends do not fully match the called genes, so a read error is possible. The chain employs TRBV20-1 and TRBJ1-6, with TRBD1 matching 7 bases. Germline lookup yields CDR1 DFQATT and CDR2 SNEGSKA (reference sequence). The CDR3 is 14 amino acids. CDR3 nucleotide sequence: TGCAGTGCTCGAGACAGGGCGCGGGGTTCACCCCTCCACTTT. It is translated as CSARDRARGSPLHF.

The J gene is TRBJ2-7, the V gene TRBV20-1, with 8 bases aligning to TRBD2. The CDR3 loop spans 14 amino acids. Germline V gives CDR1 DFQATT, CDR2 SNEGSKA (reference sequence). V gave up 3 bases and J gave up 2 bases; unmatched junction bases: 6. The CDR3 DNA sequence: TGCAGTGCTAGGTTCGCGGGAGGTCCCTACGAGCAGTACTTC. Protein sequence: CSARFAGGPYEQYF.

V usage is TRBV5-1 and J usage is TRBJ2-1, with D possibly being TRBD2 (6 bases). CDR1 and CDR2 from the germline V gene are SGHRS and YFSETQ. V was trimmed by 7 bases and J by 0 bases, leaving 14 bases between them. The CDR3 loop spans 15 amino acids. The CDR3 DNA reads TGCGCCAGCGGAGGGCAGGAAAGCTCCTACAATGAGCAGTTCTTC. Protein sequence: CASGGQESSYNEQFF.

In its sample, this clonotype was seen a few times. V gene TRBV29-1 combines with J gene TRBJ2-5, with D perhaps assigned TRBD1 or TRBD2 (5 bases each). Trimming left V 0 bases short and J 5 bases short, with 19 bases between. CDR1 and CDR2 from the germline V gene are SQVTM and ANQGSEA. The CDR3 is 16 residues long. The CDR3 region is CSVEDLLGEWSETQYF. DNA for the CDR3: TGCAGCGTTGAAGATCTGTTGGGGGAGTGGTCGGAGACCCAGTACTTC. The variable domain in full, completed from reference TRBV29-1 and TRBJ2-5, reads SAVISQKPSRDICQRGTSLTIQCQVDSQVTMMFWYRQQPGQSLTLIATANQGSEATYESGFVIDKFPISRPNLTFSTLTVSNMSPEDSSIYLCSVEDLLGEWSETQYFGPGTRLLVL.

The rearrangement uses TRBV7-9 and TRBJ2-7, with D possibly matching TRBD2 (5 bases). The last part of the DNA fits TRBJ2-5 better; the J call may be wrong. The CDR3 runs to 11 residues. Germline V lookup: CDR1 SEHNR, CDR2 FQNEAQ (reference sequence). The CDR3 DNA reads TGTGCCAGCACCTGGAGGGAGACCCAGTACTTC. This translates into CASTWRETQYF.

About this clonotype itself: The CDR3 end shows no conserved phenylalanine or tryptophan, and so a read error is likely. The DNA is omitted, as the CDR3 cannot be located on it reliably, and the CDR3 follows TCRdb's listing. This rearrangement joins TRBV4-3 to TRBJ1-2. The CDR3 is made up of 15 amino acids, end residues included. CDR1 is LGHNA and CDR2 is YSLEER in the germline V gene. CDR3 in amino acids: CASSQAGNPSDGHTY.

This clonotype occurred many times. CDR3 nucleotide sequence: TGTGCCAGCAGCCGGGGACTAGCGGGGGTCAATGAGCAGTTCTTC. This encodes CASSRGLAGVNEQFF. The chain carries TRBV6-6 and TRBJ2-1; 14 bases are a match to TRBD2. Germline CDR1 reads MNHNY; CDR2 reads SVGAGI (reference sequence). CDR3 size: 15 residues. Losses at the gene ends were 6 bases for V and 6 bases for J; bases not matched to a gene: 4.

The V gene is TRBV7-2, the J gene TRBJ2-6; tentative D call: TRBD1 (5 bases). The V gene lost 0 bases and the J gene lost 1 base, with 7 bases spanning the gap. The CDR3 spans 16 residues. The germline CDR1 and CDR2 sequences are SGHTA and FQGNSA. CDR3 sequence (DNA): TGTGCCAGCAGCTTAGCGACAGAGTCTGGGGCCAACGTCCTGACTTTC. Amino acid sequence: CASSLATESGANVLTF.

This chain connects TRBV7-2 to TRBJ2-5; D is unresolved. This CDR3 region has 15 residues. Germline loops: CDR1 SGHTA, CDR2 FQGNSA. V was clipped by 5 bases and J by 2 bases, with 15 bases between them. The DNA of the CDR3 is TGTGCCAGCAGCGCGGAGCCAGGCCGTCAAGAGACCCAGTACTTC. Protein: CASSAEPGRQETQYF.

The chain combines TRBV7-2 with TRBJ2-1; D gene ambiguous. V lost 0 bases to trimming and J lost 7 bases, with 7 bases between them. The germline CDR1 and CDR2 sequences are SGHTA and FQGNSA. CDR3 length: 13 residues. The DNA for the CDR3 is TGTGCCAGCAGCTTAGCGTTCCGTAATGAGCAGTTCTTC. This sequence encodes CASSLAFRNEQFF.

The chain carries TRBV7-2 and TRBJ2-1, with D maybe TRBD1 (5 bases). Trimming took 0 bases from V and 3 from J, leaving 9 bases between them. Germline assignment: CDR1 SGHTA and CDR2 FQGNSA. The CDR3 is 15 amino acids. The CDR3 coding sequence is TGTGCCAGCAGCTTAGCCGCAGGGAACTACAATGAGCAGTTCTTC. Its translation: CASSLAAGNYNEQFF.